This T cell receptor (beta chain) appears in the sequencing data of a study of T cell responses to AZD1222 COVID-19 vaccine. Repertoires were generated with immunoSEQ multiplex PCR, while TCRdb's copy carries only in-frame clones and drops some. This table holds over 130,000 clones, more than 85% found once. Study outcomes and limitations: Donors were mostly white British, more females; clonal diversity possibly underestimated.

As concerns this clone: The antigen is not known.

The source is an adult who received the AZD1222 COVID-19 vaccine. The sequencing here drew on peripheral blood, taken 28 days after the second AZD1222 dose.

CDR3 nucleotides: TGTGCCAGCCAGAGTAGAGGACAATCCTACGAGCAGTACTTC. This codes for CASQSRGQSYEQYF. The chain is built from TRBV10-3 and TRBJ2-7, with a weak D call TRBD1 (5 bases). This CDR3 is built from 14 residues. The V end lost 10 bases, the J end lost 1 base, and 17 bases lay between the germline ends. Germline assignment: CDR1 ENHRY and CDR2 SYGVKD.